The source of this T cell receptor beta chain is a study of CD8+CD57+ T cells in acquired aplastic anemia (dated by TCRdb to 2016 to 2019). Study-level background: Extracted DNA from sorted CD4+ and CD8+ cells averaged around 3.4 ug, ranging from roughly 0.19 to 27.4 ug. A CD8+CD57+ expansion meant a frequency higher than the mean frequency seen in healthy subjects. The research as a whole found: Although 25 to 30 CD8+ CDR3 sequences were shared by patients and controls, these sequences appeared highly expressed in patients and within the immunodominant clones of patients. Between patients and healthy controls, no significant difference in CD8+ Simpson's diversity was found (P=0.060).

Genomic DNA served as template for TCR beta VDJ combination and CDR3 sequence profiling. An Illumina HiSeq 2000 was the platform used for TCR repertoire sequencing. Per the source publication's procedure: TRBV/TRBJ rearrangement plots, CDR3 size and DJ length profiles, and Simpson's diversity index were used to assess repertoires. Whichever DNA sequence was most abundant in the deep sequencing data was defined as the immunodominant clone. CDR3 amino acid sequences were screened for sharing across subjects and compared with published repertoires and the VDJdb database. TCRdb reprocessing: public reads trimmed at Q25 with fastp, clones called with MiXCR, in-frame beta chains kept. Rows matching on CDR3 protein sequence are summarized as one entry with the most common DNA and genes. The V and J calls, along with clone size, are taken from TCRdb and not from the paper's own processing. The table for this sample lists about 160,000 distinct CDR3 sequences; 40% to 50% of them were counted only once. The top ten hold under 35% of the sample.

Inclusive of the bounding cysteine and phenylalanine, the CDR3 is 16 residues long. The retained sequence is limited to the CDR3, 48 bases, with the frame set at the first base. Sequences MNHNS (CDR1) and SASEGT (CDR2) are obtained from the germline V gene. Flow cytometry had shown CD8+CD57+ cell expansion in the patients selected for sequencing. Every patient had severe acquired aplastic anemia, diagnosed using the International Study of Aplastic Anemia and Agranulocytosis and Camitta criteria. No therapy had been received by the patients at the time of blood sampling. The study deep-sequenced TCR repertoires of sorted CD4+ and CD8+ blood T cells from severe aplastic anemia patients and healthy subjects. Patients were enrolled under clinicaltrials.gov protocols 00001620, 01623167, 00001397, 00071045, 00081523 and 00961064 in the USA. Ficoll-Paque density gradient centrifugation was used to isolate peripheral blood mononuclear cells. Before DNA was extracted, CD4+ and CD8+ T cells were sorted using either FACS or magnetic beads.

In this sample, this clonotype turned up once. What antigen it recognizes has not been identified. An end of the junction does not agree with germline; a read error may underlie this. The clonotype originates from a human donor with aplastic anemia. What was sequenced was sorted CD4+, CD8+, or CD8+CD57+ T cells (not recorded which) from PBMCs. The V and J segments used are TRBV6-1 and TRBJ2-7; 10 bases in the junction line up with TRBD2. The nucleotides are TGTGCCAGCAATGAACTCCCGGGACTAGCGCTCTACGAGCAGTACTTC. Its translation reads: CASNELPGLALYEQYF.